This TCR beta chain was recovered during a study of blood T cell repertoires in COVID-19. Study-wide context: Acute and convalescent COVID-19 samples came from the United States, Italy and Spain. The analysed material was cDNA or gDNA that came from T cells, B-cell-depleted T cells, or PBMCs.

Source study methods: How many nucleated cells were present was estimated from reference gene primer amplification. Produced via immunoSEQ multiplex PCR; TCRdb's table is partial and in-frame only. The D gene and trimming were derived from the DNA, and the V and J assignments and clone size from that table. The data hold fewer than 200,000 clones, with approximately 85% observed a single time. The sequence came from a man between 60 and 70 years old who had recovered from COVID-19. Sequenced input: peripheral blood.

DNA for the CDR3: TGTGCCAGCAGCGCGGCAGGAAACAATGAGCAGTTCTTC. Amino acid sequence: CASSAAGNNEQFF. The chain employs TRBV9 and TRBJ2-1; D is uncertain. The CDR3 length is 13 residues. V was shortened by 3 bases and J by 5 bases, with 9 bases between the two germline ends. CDR1 is SGDLS and CDR2 is YYNGEE in the germline V gene.